This T cell receptor (beta chain) was found in a study of lymphopenia after photon versus proton radiotherapy. General observations from the study: Post-nadir TCR diversity decline inversely tracked overall survival among those who died. After lymphocyte nadir, photon-treated repertoires showed oligoclonal expansion, especially CD8+ Temra. Authors raise, but do not show, better survival with proton therapy. Relative stability marked proton patients; photon patients lost diversity and naive cells.

The data were produced by immunoSEQ multiplex PCR, yet TCRdb's version contains in-frame clones alone and is incomplete. The sample has 60,000 or so clones; roughly 86% are singletons. Concerning this clone itself: Its cognate antigen is unknown.

The CDR3 has 15 residues. Sequenced here: peripheral blood, sampled from a patient treated with photon-based radiotherapy. This receptor was identified in a man aged 40-55 years with gastric cancer. This sequence joins TRBV21-1 and TRBJ2-7; the table's D gene call, TRBD2, was not cross checked with the DNA. TRBV21-1 is assigned pseudogene status. In nucleotides, the CDR3 is TGTGCCAGCAGCCCTCTGGGGGGAATAACCTACGAGCAGTACTTC. Translating it yields CASSPLGGITYEQYF.